This is a list of T cell receptor beta chains from one sample in a study of glioma-infiltrating T cells. TCRdb reprocessed the multiplex PCR reads via MiXCR and lists one record per CDR3 protein. The table has over 130,000 distinct CDR3 sequences, more than 35% seen once. Specimen: glioma tissue, nonneoplastic brain tissue, or PBMCs (not recorded which). These receptors came from a human donor with low-grade glioma or glioblastoma, undergoing nonglioma brain surgery, or in good health (not recorded which). Both conserved end residues are part of each CDR3. D genes are given only for firm matches. Only some rows state a clone size, as once, few, many or a class for expanded clones.

D: TRBD2; J: TRBJ2-1; V: TRBV6-2/TRBV6-3; size: few; DNA: TGTGCCAGCAGCCGGACTAGCGGGGGTTACAATGAGCAGTTCTTC; CDR3: CASSRTSGGYNEQFF
D: .; J: TRBJ2-2; V: TRBV12-5; size: once; DNA: TGTGCTAGTGGTCAGTCCAGCAGCGGGGAGCTGTTTTTT; CDR3: CASGQSSSGELFF
D: .; J: TRBJ2-7; V: TRBV19; size: once; DNA: TGTGCCAGTAGTAATGCAGGCTCCTACGAGCAGTACTTC; CDR3: CASSNAGSYEQYF
D: TRBD2; J: TRBJ2-7; V: TRBV20-1; size: few; DNA: TGCAGTGCTCTGACCGGGACTAGCGCCCGCGAGCAGTACTTC; CDR3: CSALTGTSAREQYF
D: .; J: TRBJ1-5; V: TRBV6-1; size: .; DNA: TGTGCCAGCAGTCCCGTAAATAGCAATCAGCCCCAGCATTTT; CDR3: CASSPVNSNQPQHF
D: .; J: TRBJ1-5; V: TRBV4-3; size: .; DNA: TGCGCCAGCAGCCAAGAGCTCTGGGTTCAGCCCCAGCATTTT; CDR3: CASSQELWVQPQHF
D: .; J: TRBJ1-4; V: TRBV4-1; size: few; DNA: TGCGCCAGCAGCCAAGATGGACGAATTAGTGAAAAACTGTTTTTT; CDR3: CASSQDGRISEKLFF
D: TRBD1; J: TRBJ2-1; V: TRBV6-1; size: few; DNA: TGTGCCAGCAGTTGGGGACAGAGTTACAATGAGCAGTTCTTC; CDR3: CASSWGQSYNEQFF
D: .; J: TRBJ2-3; V: TRBV28; size: many; DNA: TGTGCCAGCAGTTTACGGGGCAGAATCACAGATACGCAGTATTTT; CDR3: CASSLRGRITDTQYF
D: TRBD2; J: TRBJ2-3; V: TRBV6-2/TRBV6-3; size: few; DNA: TGTGCCAGCAGTTTTCTAGCGGGGCGCACAGATACGCAGTATTTT; CDR3: CASSFLAGRTDTQYF
D: .; J: TRBJ2-1; V: TRBV19; size: .; DNA: TGTGCCAGTTCTAGCGTCGGCTACAATGAGCAGTTCTTC; CDR3: CASSSVGYNEQFF
D: .; J: TRBJ1-1; V: TRBV7-9; size: .; DNA: TGTGCCAGCAGCCCGTTGACAGGATTGAACACTGAAGCTTTCTTT; CDR3: CASSPLTGLNTEAFF
D: .; J: TRBJ2-5; V: TRBV7-9; size: few; DNA: TGTGCCAGCAGCCTGGACAACCAAGAGACCCAGTACTTC; CDR3: CASSLDNQETQYF
D: .; J: TRBJ2-6; V: TRBV24-1; size: .; DNA: TGTGCCAGAAGTTCCGTCGCCAACGTCCTGACTTTC; CDR3: CARSSVANVLTF
D: .; J: TRBJ2-3; V: TRBV20-1; size: many; DNA: TGCAGTGCTACCCCGGGGGCTAGCACAGATACGCAGTATTTT; CDR3: CSATPGASTDTQYF
D: .; J: TRBJ1-1; V: TRBV12-3/TRBV12-4; size: .; DNA: TGTGCCAGCAGAACCGGGACGGCATTACGGGAAGCTTTCTTT; CDR3: CASRTGTALREAFF
D: TRBD2; J: TRBJ2-5; V: TRBV7-2; size: .; DNA: TGTGCCAGCAGCTTAGTTCCGGGAGGGGAGCAAGAGACCCAGTACTTC; CDR3: CASSLVPGGEQETQYF
D: .; J: TRBJ2-3; V: TRBV2; size: few; DNA: TGTGCCAGCAGTTCTTCCAGGGAGGCGGCGGCAGATACGCAGTATTTT; CDR3: CASSSSREAAADTQYF
D: .; J: TRBJ1-3; V: TRBV15; size: .; DNA: TGTGCCACCAGCACCGGGGCCTCTGGAAACACCATATATTTT; CDR3: CATSTGASGNTIYF
D: TRBD2; J: TRBJ2-7; V: TRBV7-2; size: .; DNA: TGTGCCAGCAGCTCCCCACTAGCGGGAGACTCCTACGAGCAGTACTTC; CDR3: CASSSPLAGDSYEQYF
D: TRBD2; J: TRBJ2-5; V: TRBV2; size: .; DNA: TGTGCCAGCAGGCCCTCTAGCGGGAGGGCCGAGACCCAGTACTTC; CDR3: CASRPSSGRAETQYF
D: .; J: TRBJ2-1; V: TRBV19; size: .; DNA: TGTGCCAGTAGTATTGGGGGTTACAATGAGCAGTTCTTC; CDR3: CASSIGGYNEQFF
D: .; J: TRBJ1-1; V: TRBV13; size: .; DNA: TGTGCCAGCAGAAGACACCTGAACACTGAAGCTTTCTTT; CDR3: CASRRHLNTEAFF
D: .; J: TRBJ1-5; V: TRBV12-3/TRBV12-4; size: .; DNA: TGTGCCAGCAGTTCCCCGAGCACCAATCAGCCCCAGCATTTT; CDR3: CASSSPSTNQPQHF
D: .; J: TRBJ2-7; V: TRBV6-1; size: .; DNA: TGTGCCAGCAGTCCACTAGCAGGGGAGCAGTACTTC; CDR3: CASSPLAGEQYF
D: TRBD1; J: TRBJ1-2; V: TRBV24-1; size: .; DNA: TGTGCCACCAGTGACCCGGGACAGAACTATGGCTACACCTTC; CDR3: CATSDPGQNYGYTF
D: .; J: TRBJ1-2; V: TRBV4-3; size: few; DNA: TGCGCCAGCAGCCAACGAATACAGGGTGACTATGGCTACACCTTC; CDR3: CASSQRIQGDYGYTF
D: TRBD2; J: TRBJ2-2; V: TRBV7-2; size: once; DNA: TGTGCCAGCAGACCTAGCGGCACCGGGGAGCTGTTTTTT; CDR3: CASRPSGTGELFF
D: .; J: TRBJ2-1; V: TRBV6-2/TRBV6-3; size: .; DNA: TGTGCCAGCAGACTCTTTCCGGGGAGCTACAATGAGCAGTTCTTC; CDR3: CASRLFPGSYNEQFF